This TCR beta chain was documented in a study of blood T cells in healthy people across ages. Germline CDR1 DFQATT, CDR2 SNEGSKA (reference sequence). The CDR3 length is 16 residues. V lost 0 bases and J lost 2, with 14 bases in between. This clonotype was recorded once. Combining a sample-barcoded 5' primer with a J-beta primer mix, a second PCR ran for roughly 6 to 12 cycles. TCRdb re-derived calls from the 5' RACE reads in MiXCR, one entry per CDR3 protein. The data contain some 700,000 distinct CDR3 sequences, roughly 45% of them singletons. The receptor was isolated from a woman aged 55-75 years in good health. The source material was blood. The V call is TRBV20-1, the J call TRBJ2-1; possible D gene TRBD2, 7 bases. The CDR3 bases are TGCAGTGCTAGAGATAGGTGGCGGGGGCCCTACAATGAGCAGTTCTTC. As protein: CSARDRWRGPYNEQFF.